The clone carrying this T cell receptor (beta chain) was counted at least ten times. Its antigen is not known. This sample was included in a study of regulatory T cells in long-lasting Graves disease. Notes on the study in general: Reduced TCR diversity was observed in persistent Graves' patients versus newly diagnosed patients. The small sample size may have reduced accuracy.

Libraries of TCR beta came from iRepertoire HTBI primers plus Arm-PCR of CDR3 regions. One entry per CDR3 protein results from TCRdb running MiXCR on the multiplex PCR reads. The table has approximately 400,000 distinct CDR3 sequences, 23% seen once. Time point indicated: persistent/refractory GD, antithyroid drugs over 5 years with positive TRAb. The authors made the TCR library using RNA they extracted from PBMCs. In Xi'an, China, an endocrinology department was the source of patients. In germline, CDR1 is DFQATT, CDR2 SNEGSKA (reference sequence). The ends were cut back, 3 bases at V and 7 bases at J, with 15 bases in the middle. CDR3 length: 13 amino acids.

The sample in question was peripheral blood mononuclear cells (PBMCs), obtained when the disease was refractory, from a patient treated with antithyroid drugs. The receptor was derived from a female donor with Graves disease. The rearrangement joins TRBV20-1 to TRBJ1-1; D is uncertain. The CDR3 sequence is CSASGSSQLEAFF. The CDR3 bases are TGCAGTGCTAGTGGCTCCAGTCAACTTGAAGCTTTCTTT.